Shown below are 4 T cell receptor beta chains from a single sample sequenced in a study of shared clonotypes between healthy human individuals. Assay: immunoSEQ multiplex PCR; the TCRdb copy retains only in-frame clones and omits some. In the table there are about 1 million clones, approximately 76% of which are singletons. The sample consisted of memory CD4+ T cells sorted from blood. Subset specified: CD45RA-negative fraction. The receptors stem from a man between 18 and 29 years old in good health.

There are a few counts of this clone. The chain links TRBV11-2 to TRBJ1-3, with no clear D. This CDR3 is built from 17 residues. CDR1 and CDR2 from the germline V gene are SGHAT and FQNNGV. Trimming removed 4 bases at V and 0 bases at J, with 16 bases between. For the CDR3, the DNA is TGTGCCAGCAGCTCCGAACAAGGCCGCACCTCTGGAAACACCATATATTTT. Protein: CASSSEQGRTSGNTIYF.

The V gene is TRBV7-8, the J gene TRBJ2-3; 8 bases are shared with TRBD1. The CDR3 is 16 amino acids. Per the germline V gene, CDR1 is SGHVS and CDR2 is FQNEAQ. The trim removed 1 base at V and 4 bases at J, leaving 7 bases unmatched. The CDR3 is CASSLDRQGRSDTQYF. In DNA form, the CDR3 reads TGTGCCAGCAGCTTAGATAGACAGGGGAGGTCAGATACGCAGTATTTT.

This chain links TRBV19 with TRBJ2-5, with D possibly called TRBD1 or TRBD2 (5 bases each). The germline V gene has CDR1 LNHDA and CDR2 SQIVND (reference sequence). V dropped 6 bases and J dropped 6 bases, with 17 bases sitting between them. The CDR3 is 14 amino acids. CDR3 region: CASSNSGTSKTQYF. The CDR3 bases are TGTGCCAGTAGCAACTCCGGGACCAGTAAGACCCAGTACTTC.

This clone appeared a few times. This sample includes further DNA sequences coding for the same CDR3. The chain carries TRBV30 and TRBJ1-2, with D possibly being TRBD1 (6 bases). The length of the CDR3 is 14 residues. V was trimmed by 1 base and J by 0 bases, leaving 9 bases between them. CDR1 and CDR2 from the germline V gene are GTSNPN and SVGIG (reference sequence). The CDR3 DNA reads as TGTGCCTGGAGTGACAGGGTCGCTAACTATGGCTACACCTTC. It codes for CAWSDRVANYGYTF.